This section outlines one T cell receptor beta chain sequence together with its context. What it binds is not known. Sample-barcoded 5' priming and a J-beta primer mix drove a second PCR of roughly 7 to 11 cycles. Every sample gave at least 3 million paired-end reads containing CDR3. Using its own MiXCR run on the 5' RACE reads, TCRdb lists one record per CDR3 protein. In the table there are hundreds of thousands of distinct CDR3 sequences, around 42% of which are singletons. V lost 4 bases, J lost 1 base, and 11 bases lay in between. Germline CDR1 LNHNV, CDR2 YYDKDF (reference sequence). This CDR3 comprises 14 residues. Donors were systemically healthy Caucasian individuals from Russia aged roughly 6 to 95 years. These data belong to a study of blood T cells in healthy people across ages. Regarding the study as a whole: Among T cells, TCR beta diversity per million cells dropped roughly linearly as age rose. Long-lived donors exceeded aged donors in naive CD4+ cells and diversity.

V and J are TRBV15 and TRBJ2-7, with no clear D. The sequenced material came from blood. The source is a man between 60 and 75 years old in good health. The CDR3 is CATSIEKESYEQYF. The CDR3 DNA follows: TGTGCCACCAGCATAGAAAAGGAGTCCTACGAGCAGTACTTC. Full variable domain (remainder filled in from reference TRBV15 and TRBJ2-7): DAMVIQNPRYQVTQFGKPVTLSCSQTLNHNVMYWYQQKSSQAPKLLFHYYDKDFNNEADTPDNFQSRRPNTSFCFLDIRSPGLGDTAMYLCATSIEKESYEQYFGPGTRLTVT.